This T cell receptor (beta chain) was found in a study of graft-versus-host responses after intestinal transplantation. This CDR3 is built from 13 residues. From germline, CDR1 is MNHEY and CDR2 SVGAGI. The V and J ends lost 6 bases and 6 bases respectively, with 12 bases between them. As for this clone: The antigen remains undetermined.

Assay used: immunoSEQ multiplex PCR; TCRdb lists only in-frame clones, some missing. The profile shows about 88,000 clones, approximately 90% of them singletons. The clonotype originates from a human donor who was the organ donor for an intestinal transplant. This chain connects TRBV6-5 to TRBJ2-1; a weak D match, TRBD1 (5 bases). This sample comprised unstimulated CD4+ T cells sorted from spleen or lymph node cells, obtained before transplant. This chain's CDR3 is CASRESRVNEQFF. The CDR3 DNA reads TGTGCCAGCAGAGAAAGCAGGGTCAATGAGCAGTTCTTC.